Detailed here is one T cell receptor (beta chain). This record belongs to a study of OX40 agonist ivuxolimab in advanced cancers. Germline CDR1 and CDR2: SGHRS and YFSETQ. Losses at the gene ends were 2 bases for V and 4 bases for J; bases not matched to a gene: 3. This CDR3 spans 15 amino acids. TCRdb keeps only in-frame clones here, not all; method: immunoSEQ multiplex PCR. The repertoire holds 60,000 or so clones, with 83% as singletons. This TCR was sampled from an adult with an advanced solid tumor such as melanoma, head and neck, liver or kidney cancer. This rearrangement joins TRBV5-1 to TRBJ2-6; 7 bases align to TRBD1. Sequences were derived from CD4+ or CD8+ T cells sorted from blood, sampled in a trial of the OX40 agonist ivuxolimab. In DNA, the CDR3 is TGCGCCAGCAGCTTAAGGGGGCCCGGGGCCAACGTCCTGACTTTC. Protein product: CASSLRGPGANVLTF.